The present T cell receptor (beta chain) was sequenced within a study of T cells after yellow fever vaccination (dated by TCRdb to about 2019). As for the study more broadly: The SMART-Seq v4 Ultra Low Input RNA kit was used to prepare libraries from fractions with low cell numbers. Blood was drawn at multiple timepoints before and after primary and secondary immunization, with bulk PBMC replicates and cell subsets isolated. Bulk TCR alpha and beta repertoires were sequenced longitudinally to track T-cell clones before and after primary and booster YFV17D yellow fever vaccination. Two healthy male donors made up the cohort, one aged 18 to 30 years and the other aged 30 to 39 years.

The study at large found these results: Computational filtering was required because FACS-sorted repertoires could contain abundant contaminating clonotypes from the bulk population. A small share of clonotypes occurred in both CD4 and CD8 compartments, likely arising from convergent recombination. The study included only a couple of donors, which limits how far the findings can be generalized. The secondary T-cell response was found to be weaker but faster than the primary response, with a peak reached on day 5 rather than on day 15. Most clones expanded after primary vaccination were re-detected after the booster (around 96% of CD4 and around 88% of CD8), suggesting broad memory maintenance.

Details on this clonotype: Which antigen it targets is not known. Per-nucleotide qualities are absent, and no much larger clonotype sits a single base away.

TCR cDNA was synthesized by 5'RACE template switching, which introduced a universal primer site and unique molecular identifiers. Priming of cDNA synthesis was performed from both the TCR alpha and TCR beta constant segments. Two PCR steps were used to amplify libraries, with sample barcodes and sequencing adapters being added in the second step. Sequencing of libraries was performed on Illumina HiSeq 2500 (2x100 bp) or NovaSeq (2x150 bp). The original methods were these. Demultiplexing of reads and collapsing into UMI consensus sequences were performed with MIGEC, and V(D)J alignment was carried out with MiXCR. Vaccine-responding clonotypes were identified with edgeR using replicate PBMC samples, with FDR below 0.01 and a log2 fold change above 5 up to day 15 being required. Each bulk clonotype was labeled CD4 or CD8 based on which sequenced repertoire, CD4 or CD8, contained the clonotype at higher abundance. TCRdb ran its own pipeline on the public reads, namely fastp trimming at Q25 and MiXCR clone calling, and kept in-frame beta chains. Rows matching on CDR3 protein sequence are summarized as one entry with the most common DNA and genes. These V and J calls are TCRdb output, not the study's own analysis. The sample table holds around 120,000 distinct CDR3 sequences, of which roughly 7.9% were seen once. The top ten hold approximately 2.7% of the sample.

Interpreted using the paper, the treatment or condition label stands for: live attenuated yellow fever vaccine strain. PBMCs were isolated from peripheral blood using a standard Ficoll-Paque protocol. Dynabeads CD4 and CD8 positive selection kits were used to isolate CD4 and CD8 T-cell fractions. RNA was extracted with TriZol from bulk PBMCs, CD4 and CD8 fractions, and dextramer-positive and dextramer-negative fractions. CDR1 is given as SGHRS and CDR2 as YFSETQ, both from the germline V gene. The CDR3 starts with the cysteine, ends with the phenylalanine, and has 15 residues. The DNA shown is the 45-base CDR3, in frame from base 1. Trimming removed 4 bases from V and 0 bases from J, leaving 11 bases between the germline ends.

This TCR was sampled from a man between 18 and 35 years old who received the YFV17D yellow fever vaccine. Sample: CD4+ T cells sorted from PBMCs, taken around 45 days after the first yellow fever vaccination. Here the chain combines TRBV5-1 and TRBJ2-1; the D gene is perhaps TRBD2, from 5 matching bases. The CDR3 reads as follows: CASSRTRDSYNEQFF. At the DNA level, the sequence is TGCGCCAGCAGCAGAACTAGAGACTCCTACAATGAGCAGTTCTTC.